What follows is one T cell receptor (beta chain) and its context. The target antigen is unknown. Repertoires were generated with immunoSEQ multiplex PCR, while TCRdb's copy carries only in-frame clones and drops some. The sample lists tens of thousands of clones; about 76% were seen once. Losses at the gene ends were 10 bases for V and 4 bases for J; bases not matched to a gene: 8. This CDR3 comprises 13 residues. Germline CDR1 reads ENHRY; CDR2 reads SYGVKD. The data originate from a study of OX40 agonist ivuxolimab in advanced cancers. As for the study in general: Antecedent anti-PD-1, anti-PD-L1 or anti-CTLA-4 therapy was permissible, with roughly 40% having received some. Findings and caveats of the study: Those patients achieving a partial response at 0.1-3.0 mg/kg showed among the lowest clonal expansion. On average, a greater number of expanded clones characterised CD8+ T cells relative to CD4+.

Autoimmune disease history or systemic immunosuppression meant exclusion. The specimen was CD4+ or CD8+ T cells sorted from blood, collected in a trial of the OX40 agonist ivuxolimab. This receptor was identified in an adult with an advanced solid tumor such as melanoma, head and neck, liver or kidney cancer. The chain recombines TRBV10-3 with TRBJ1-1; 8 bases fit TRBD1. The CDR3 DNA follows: TGTGCCAATCGAGCGGGGACAGGCACTGAAGCTTTCTTT. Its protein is CANRAGTGTEAFF.